This T cell receptor beta chain was recovered during a study of shared T cell receptors in the human thymus (dated by TCRdb to 2020 to 2023). A note on the overall study: The study examined how self-reactive, shared T-cell receptor alpha chains are generated in the human thymus.

Inclusive of the bounding cysteine and phenylalanine, the CDR3 is 19 residues long. Just CDR3 DNA is preserved here, 57 bases in frame from base 1. V gives up 3 bases and J gives up 3 bases, and the segment between their germline ends measures 24 bases. Taken from the germline V gene, the CDR1 and CDR2 loops are MNHNS and SASEGT. Notes on this clone: There is no known antigen for this receptor. Base qualities are missing; no much larger clone stands one base away.

The method was the immunoSEQ multiplex PCR assay. Held by TCRdb, this immuneACCESS table contains in-frame sequences only and omits some clones. Under half of the omission traces to an unresolved V gene where checked; the cause of the rest is unknown. The sample yields tens of thousands of clones; about 96% were counted once. In total, the top ten clones hold around 0.033% of the sample. The chain is made from TRBV6-1 and TRBJ1-3, with the D gene not confidently named. This TCR came from a human donor. Source material: thymocytes. The CDR3 reads as follows: CASSDRERVSRPGGNTIYF. The nucleotide sequence is TGTGCCAGCAGTGACAGAGAAAGGGTTAGTAGGCCTGGTGGAAACACCATATATTTT.